The 20 T cell receptor beta chains below all came from one sample that was sequenced in a study of T-cell reconstitution after alpha-beta-depleted transplantation in children. Unique molecular identifiers were used to barcode this TCRbeta library. One entry per CDR3 protein results from TCRdb running MiXCR on the PCR reads. In the table there are roughly 160,000 distinct CDR3 sequences, roughly 10% of which are singletons. The sample consisted of PBMCs, taken before TCRalphabeta/CD19-depleted stem cell transplant. Receptor source: a boy aged 2 to 9 with acute myeloid leukemia, due to receive a stem cell transplant.

This clonotype appeared a few times. The J gene is TRBJ2-1, the V gene TRBV7-9; unclear D gene. Germline values: CDR1 SEHNR, CDR2 FQNEAQ (reference sequence). There are 15 residues in the CDR3. The ends were cut back, 5 bases at V and 1 base at J, with 12 bases in the middle. CDR3 DNA sequence: TGTGCCAGCAGCCGATTCCATGGATCCTACAATGAGCAGTTCTTC. As protein: CASSRFHGSYNEQFF.

In this sample, this clonotype turned up many times. V usage is TRBV11-2 and J usage is TRBJ2-3; no clear D. CDR3 length: 15 amino acids. V gave up 7 bases and J gave up 5 bases, with 19 bases separating them. Germline V CDR1 and CDR2: SGHAT, FQNNGV. The CDR3 DNA reads as TGTGCCAGCATCCCTGCCCTTACCTTGGTAGATACGCAGTATTTT. It codes for CASIPALTLVDTQYF.

In its sample, this clonotype was seen many times. The rearrangement joins TRBV28 to TRBJ2-7; D uncertain. The germline V gene has CDR1 MDHEN and CDR2 SYDVKM. The ends were cut back, 7 bases at V and 3 bases at J, with 13 bases in the middle. CDR3 size: 13 residues. The CDR3 sequence is CASKSFPDYEQYF. In nucleotides, the CDR3 is TGTGCCAGCAAGAGTTTCCCCGACTACGAGCAGTACTTC.

In the case of this clonotype: A much larger clone lies a single base off, so this may be a read error. The V call is TRBV20-1, the J call TRBJ1-5; 10 positions agree with TRBD1. The CDR3 totals 14 residues. Germline values: CDR1 DFQATT, CDR2 SNEGSKA (reference sequence). This CDR3 reads CGARDRGGDQPQHF. The CDR3, as DNA: TGCGGTGCCAGGGACAGGGGAGGCGATCAGCCCCAGCATTTT.

This clonotype was counted ten times or more. The rearrangement joins TRBV7-9 to TRBJ2-7; 8 nucleotides line up with TRBD1. The CDR3 loop spans 12 amino acids. Trimming took 5 bases from V and 6 from J; bases not matched to a gene: 3. The V gene's germline CDR1 is SEHNR and CDR2 FQNEAQ (reference sequence). The CDR3 DNA follows: TGTGCCAGCAGCCAGACAGGGGTCGAGCAGTACTTC. It codes for CASSQTGVEQYF.

This clonotype was counted at least ten times. The rearrangement joins TRBV29-1 to TRBJ1-2, with D possibly TRBD1 on 6 matching bases. Trimming cost V 5 bases and J 3 bases, with 16 bases left between them. This CDR3 spans 14 amino acids. Per the germline V gene, CDR1 is SQVTM and CDR2 is ANQGSEA. The CDR3 loop is CSVFERTEYYGYTF. The CDR3 DNA follows: TGCAGCGTTTTCGAAAGGACAGAGTACTATGGCTACACCTTC.

In this sample, this clonotype turned up many times. The chain joins TRBV6-1 to TRBJ1-4; a weak D match, TRBD1 (5 bases). V lost 8 bases and J 8 bases, leaving 12 bases between the germline ends. CDR3 length: 12 residues. Germline assignment: CDR1 MNHNS and CDR2 SASEGT. The CDR3 coding sequence is TGTGCCAGCCTGCGAGGGGCCGAAAAACTGTTTTTT. Encoded protein: CASLRGAEKLFF.

Ten or more counts support this clonotype. The chain uses TRBV29-1 and TRBJ1-3; D gene unclear. The V gene lost 3 bases and the J gene lost 0 bases, with 15 bases spanning the gap. The CDR3 consists of 16 residues. CDR1 and CDR2 (germline): SQVTM, ANQGSEA. CDR3 sequence: CSVDLEGITSGNTIYF. The CDR3 region has the DNA TGCAGCGTTGATCTCGAGGGCATAACCTCTGGAAACACCATATATTTT. The variable domain in full, completed from reference TRBV29-1 and TRBJ1-3, reads SAVISQKPSRDICQRGTSLTIQCQVDSQVTMMFWYRQQPGQSLTLIATANQGSEATYESGFVIDKFPISRPNLTFSTLTVSNMSPEDSSIYLCSVDLEGITSGNTIYFGEGSWLTVV.

This clonotype was observed at least ten times. The V and J genes are TRBV20-1 and TRBJ1-1, with D possibly being TRBD1 (5 bases). V lost 3 bases to trimming and J lost 1 base, with 18 bases between them. This CDR3 has 16 amino acids. Germline V gene data show CDR1 as DFQATT and CDR2 as SNEGSKA (reference sequence). CDR3 protein: CSARPGTLEGNTEAFF. CDR3 in DNA: TGCAGTGCTAGGCCTGGGACGCTGGAAGGGAACACTGAAGCTTTCTTT.

This clonotype has a count of ten or more. The V call is TRBV6-5, the J call TRBJ2-1, with a tentative D call TRBD1 (5 bases). There are 15 residues in the CDR3. Trimming stripped 2 bases from V and 8 bases from J, with 16 bases between. In germline, CDR1 is MNHEY, CDR2 SVGAGI. This chain's CDR3 is CASSYEPLGVDEQFF. The CDR3 region has the DNA TGTGCCAGCAGTTACGAGCCGTTAGGGGTGGATGAGCAGTTCTTC.

There are many counts of this clonotype. The chain employs TRBV12-3 or TRBV12-4 and TRBJ2-2, with TRBD2 matching over 9 bases. The CDR3 is 17 amino acids. The V segment lost 2 bases and the J segment 5 bases; nucleotides outside the gene matches: 9. CDR3 bases: TGTGCCAGCAGTTTAAGTGTTGGCGGGGGGGAGACCGGGGAGCTGTTTTTT. This codes for CASSLSVGGGETGELFF.

In this sample, this clonotype turned up many times. V is TRBV7-8 and J is TRBJ1-5; no definite D call. The germline gives CDR1 SGHVS, CDR2 FQNEAQ. Trimming took off 7 bases at V and 3 bases at J, with 10 bases between the two ends. This CDR3 has 13 amino acids. This CDR3 reads CASTSSFNQPQHF. The CDR3 DNA follows: TGTGCCAGCACCTCCAGCTTCAATCAGCCCCAGCATTTT.

This clonotype was picked up many times. The gene calls are TRBV20-1 and TRBJ2-1, with D unresolved. This CDR3 is 11 amino acids long. Trimming stripped 4 bases from V and 10 bases from J, with 11 bases between. CDR1 and CDR2 from the germline V gene are DFQATT and SNEGSKA (reference sequence). The CDR3 is CSAIPRQEQFF. CDR3 in DNA: TGCAGTGCTATACCTCGGCAGGAGCAGTTCTTC.

This clonotype was counted many times. The chain joins TRBV13 to TRBJ2-5, with D perhaps TRBD2 (6 bases). The V end lost 8 bases, the J end lost 4 bases, and 14 bases lay between the germline ends. This CDR3 has 13 amino acids. CDR1 is PRHDT and CDR2 is FYEKMQ in the germline V gene (reference sequence). The CDR3 region has the DNA TGTGCCAGCGGAGGGGCAGGCAGAGAGACCCAGTACTTC. Its translation: CASGGAGRETQYF.

This clonotype was counted at least ten times. The gene calls are TRBV15 and TRBJ1-2; no firm D call. Trimming shortened V by 3 bases and J by 9 bases, and 17 bases separated the two germline ends. The length of the CDR3 is 14 residues. CDR1 is LNHNV and CDR2 is YYDKDF in the germline V gene (reference sequence). The CDR3 DNA is TGTGCCACCAGCAGCCACGCTTTGGTTCATAGCTACACCTTC. Residues: CATSSHALVHSYTF.

This clonotype was seen ten or more times. The rearrangement links TRBV12-3 or TRBV12-4 to TRBJ1-2; 8 nucleotides match TRBD1. Unmatched junction bases numbered 10, after V lost 3 bases and J lost 7 bases. The CDR3 is 15 residues long. The CDR3 region has the DNA TGTGCCAGCAGTTTGTCGGCCAGGGGGCTCCGTGGCTACACCTTC. Its protein product is CASSLSARGLRGYTF.

This clonotype has at least ten counts. The chain joins TRBV14 to TRBJ2-7, with no clear D. The CDR3 totals 13 residues. Trimming shortened V by 1 base and J by 6 bases, and 10 bases separated the two germline ends. Germline CDR1 SGHDN, CDR2 FVKESK. In DNA, the CDR3 is TGTGCCAGCAGCCAAGGGGTGAGATCCGAGCAGTACTTC. Translated: CASSQGVRSEQYF.

This clonotype was detected ten times or more. The chain has TRBV4-1 and TRBJ2-5, with D unclear. V lost 0 bases and J 5 bases, leaving 16 bases between the germline ends. The CDR3 has 16 amino acids. Germline CDR1 reads MGHRA; CDR2 reads YSYEKL. As DNA, the CDR3 is TGCGCCAGCAGCCAAGATTACCCGGCGTCTGGGGAGACCCAGTACTTC. This gives the protein CASSQDYPASGETQYF.

This clonotype was seen repeatedly, ten times or more. This chain uses TRBV7-8 with TRBJ1-6, with TRBD1 identical over 10 bases. This CDR3 region has 16 residues. V shed 3 bases, J shed 5 bases, and the junction held 4 bases outside the gene matches. Germline lookup yields CDR1 SGHVS and CDR2 FQNEAQ. This CDR3 reads CASSFTGTGDNSPLHF. CDR3 DNA: TGTGCCAGCAGCTTCACCGGGACAGGGGATAATTCACCCCTCCACTTT.

Many counts were recorded for this clonotype. The chain uses TRBV12-3 or TRBV12-4 and TRBJ2-1, with D possibly being TRBD2 (6 bases). The CDR3 consists of 13 residues. The ends were cut back, 5 bases at V and 8 bases at J, with 13 bases in the middle. CDR3 bases: TGTGCCAGCAGTAATTGGGGGGTGGATGAGCAGTTCTTC. Its protein product is CASSNWGVDEQFF.